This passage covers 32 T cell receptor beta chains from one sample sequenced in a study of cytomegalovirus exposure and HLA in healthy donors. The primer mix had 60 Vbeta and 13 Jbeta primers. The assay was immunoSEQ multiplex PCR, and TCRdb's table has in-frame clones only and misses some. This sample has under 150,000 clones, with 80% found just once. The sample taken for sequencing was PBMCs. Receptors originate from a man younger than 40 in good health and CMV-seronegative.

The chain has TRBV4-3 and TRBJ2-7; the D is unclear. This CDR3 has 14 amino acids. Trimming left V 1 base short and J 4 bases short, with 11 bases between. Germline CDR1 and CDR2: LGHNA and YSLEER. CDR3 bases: TGCGCCAGCAGCCAAGCGGCGGAACGATACGAGCAGTACTTC. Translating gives CASSQAAERYEQYF.

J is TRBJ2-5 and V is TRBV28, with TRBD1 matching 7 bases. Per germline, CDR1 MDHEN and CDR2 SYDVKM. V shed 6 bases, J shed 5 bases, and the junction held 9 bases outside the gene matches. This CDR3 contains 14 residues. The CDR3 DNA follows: TGTGCCAGCAGGCCAAAGGGGGCAGGGGAGACCCAGTACTTC. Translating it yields CASRPKGAGETQYF.

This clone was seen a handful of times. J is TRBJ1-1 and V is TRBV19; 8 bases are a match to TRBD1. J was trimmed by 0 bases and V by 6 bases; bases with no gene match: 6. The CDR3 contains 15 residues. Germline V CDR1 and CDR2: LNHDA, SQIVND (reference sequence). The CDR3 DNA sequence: TGTGCCAGTAGCCTGGGACAGGTGATGAACACTGAAGCTTTCTTT. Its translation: CASSLGQVMNTEAFF.

DNA of the CDR3: TGCGCCAGCAGCACCTCCAAGGCAGGAAACAGCTACGAGCAGTACTTC. Translated: CASSTSKAGNSYEQYF. The chain employs TRBV5-1 and TRBJ2-7; the D is unclear. The CDR3 consists of 16 residues. The germline gives CDR1 SGHRS, CDR2 YFSETQ. Trimming took 4 bases from V and 3 from J, leaving 20 bases between them. The full variable domain, in which reference TRBV5-1 and TRBJ2-7 provide the parts outside the CDR3, is KAGVTQTPRYLIKTRGQQVTLSCSPISGHRSVSWYQQTPGQGLQFLFEYFSETQRNKGNFPGRFSGRQFSNSRSEMNVSTLELGDSALYLCASSTSKAGNSYEQYFGPGTRLTVT.

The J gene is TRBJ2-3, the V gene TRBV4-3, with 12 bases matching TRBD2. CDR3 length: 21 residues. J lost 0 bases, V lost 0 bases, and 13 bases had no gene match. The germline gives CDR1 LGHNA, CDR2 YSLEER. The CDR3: CASSQDTSGRNTDLSTDTQYF. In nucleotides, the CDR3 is TGCGCCAGCAGCCAAGATACTAGCGGGAGGAATACCGACCTTAGCACAGATACGCAGTATTTT.

The CDR3 sequence: CSVGPTGTQAGELFF. The CDR3 bases are TGCAGCGTTGGCCCGACCGGGACTCAGGCCGGGGAGCTGTTTTTT. V gene TRBV29-1 combines with J gene TRBJ2-2; D might be TRBD2 (6 bases). The CDR3 is made up of 15 amino acids. Trimming cost V 4 bases and J 6 bases, with 18 bases left between them. CDR1 SQVTM and CDR2 ANQGSEA come from the germline V gene.

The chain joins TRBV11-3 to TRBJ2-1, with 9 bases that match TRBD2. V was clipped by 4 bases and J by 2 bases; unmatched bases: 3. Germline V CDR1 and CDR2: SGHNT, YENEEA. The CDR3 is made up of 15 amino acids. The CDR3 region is CASSSLAGTYNEQFF. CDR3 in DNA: TGTGCCAGCAGCTCCCTAGCGGGAACCTACAATGAGCAGTTCTTC.

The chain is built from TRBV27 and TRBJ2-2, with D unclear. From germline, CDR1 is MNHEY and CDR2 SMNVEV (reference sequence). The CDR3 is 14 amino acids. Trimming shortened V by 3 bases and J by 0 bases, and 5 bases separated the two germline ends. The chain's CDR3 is CASSLSANTGELFF. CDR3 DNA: TGTGCCAGCAGTTTGTCCGCGAACACCGGGGAGCTGTTTTTT.

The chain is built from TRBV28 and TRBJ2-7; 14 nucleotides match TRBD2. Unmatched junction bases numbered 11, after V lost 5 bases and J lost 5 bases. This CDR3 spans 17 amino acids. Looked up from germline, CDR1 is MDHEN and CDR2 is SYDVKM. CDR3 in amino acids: CASSPGTSGSFANEQYF. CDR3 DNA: TGTGCCAGCAGTCCGGGGACTAGCGGGAGTTTCGCCAACGAGCAGTACTTC.

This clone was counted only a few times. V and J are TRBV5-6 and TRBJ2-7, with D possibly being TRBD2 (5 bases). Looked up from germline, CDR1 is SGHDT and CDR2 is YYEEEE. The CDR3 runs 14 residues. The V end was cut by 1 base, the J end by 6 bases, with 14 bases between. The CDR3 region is CASSLSWESSEQYF. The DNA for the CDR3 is TGTGCCAGCAGCTTGTCGTGGGAGTCAAGCGAGCAGTACTTC.

Written as DNA, the CDR3 is TGTGCCAGCAGCTTAGACAAATTCTATGGCTACACCTTC. It translates to CASSLDKFYGYTF. The chain has TRBV7-9 and TRBJ1-2; D unresolved. CDR3 length: 13 amino acids. CDR1 and CDR2 from the germline V gene are SEHNR and FQNEAQ (reference sequence). The ends were cut back, 1 base at V and 4 bases at J, with 7 bases in the middle.

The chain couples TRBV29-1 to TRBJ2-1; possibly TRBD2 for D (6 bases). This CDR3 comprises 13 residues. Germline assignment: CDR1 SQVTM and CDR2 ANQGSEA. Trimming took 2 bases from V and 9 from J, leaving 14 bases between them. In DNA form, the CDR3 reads TGCAGCGTTGAATTCGGCGGGACCGCTGAGCAGTTCTTC. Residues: CSVEFGGTAEQFF.

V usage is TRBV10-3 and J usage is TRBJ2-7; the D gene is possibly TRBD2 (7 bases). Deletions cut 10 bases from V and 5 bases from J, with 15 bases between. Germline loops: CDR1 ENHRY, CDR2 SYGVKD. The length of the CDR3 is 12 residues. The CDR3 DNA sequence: TGTGCCAGCGGGGGACAAGTCAACGAGCAGTACTTC. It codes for CASGGQVNEQYF.

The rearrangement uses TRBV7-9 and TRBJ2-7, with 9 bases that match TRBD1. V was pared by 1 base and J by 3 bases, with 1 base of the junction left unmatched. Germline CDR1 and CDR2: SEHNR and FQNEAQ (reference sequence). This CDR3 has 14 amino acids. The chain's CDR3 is CASSLGGQGYEQYF. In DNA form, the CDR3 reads TGTGCCAGCAGCTTAGGGGGACAGGGCTACGAGCAGTACTTC.

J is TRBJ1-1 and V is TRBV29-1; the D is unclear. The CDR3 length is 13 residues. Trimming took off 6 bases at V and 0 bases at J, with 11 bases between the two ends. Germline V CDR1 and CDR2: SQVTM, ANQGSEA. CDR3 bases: TGCAGCGTACAACAAACCATGAACACTGAAGCTTTCTTT. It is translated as CSVQQTMNTEAFF.

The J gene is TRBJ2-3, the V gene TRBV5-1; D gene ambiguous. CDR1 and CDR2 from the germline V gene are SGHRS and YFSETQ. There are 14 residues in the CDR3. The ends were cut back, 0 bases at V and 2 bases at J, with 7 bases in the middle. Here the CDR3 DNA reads TGCGCCAGCAGCTTGGGCGGTGCCACAGATACGCAGTATTTT. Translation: CASSLGGATDTQYF.

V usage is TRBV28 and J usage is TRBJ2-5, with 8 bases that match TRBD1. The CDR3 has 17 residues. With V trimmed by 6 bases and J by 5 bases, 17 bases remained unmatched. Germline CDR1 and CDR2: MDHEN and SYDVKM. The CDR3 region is CASRDRTGLLFSETQYF. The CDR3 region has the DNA TGTGCCAGCAGAGACCGGACAGGGTTGTTATTTTCGGAGACCCAGTACTTC.

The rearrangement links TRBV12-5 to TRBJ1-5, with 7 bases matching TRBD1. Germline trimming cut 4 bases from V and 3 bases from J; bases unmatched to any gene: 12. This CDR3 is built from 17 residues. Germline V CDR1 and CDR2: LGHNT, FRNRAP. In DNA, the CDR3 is TGTGCTAGTGGTTCGAGACCCGGCGACAGGGACAATCAGCCCCAGCATTTT. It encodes CASGSRPGDRDNQPQHF.

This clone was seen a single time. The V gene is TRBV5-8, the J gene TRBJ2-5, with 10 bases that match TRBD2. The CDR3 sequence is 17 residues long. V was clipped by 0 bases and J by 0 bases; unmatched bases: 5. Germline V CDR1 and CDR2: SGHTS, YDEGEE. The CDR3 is CASSLVLAGMYQETQYF. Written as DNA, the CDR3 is TGTGCCAGCAGCTTGGTACTAGCGGGAATGTACCAAGAGACCCAGTACTTC.

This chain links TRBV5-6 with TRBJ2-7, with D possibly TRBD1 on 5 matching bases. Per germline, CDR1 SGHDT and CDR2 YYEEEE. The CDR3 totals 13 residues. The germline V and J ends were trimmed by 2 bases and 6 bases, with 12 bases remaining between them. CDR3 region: CASSLDSSLEQYF. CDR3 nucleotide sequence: TGTGCCAGCAGCTTAGACAGTAGCCTCGAGCAGTACTTC.

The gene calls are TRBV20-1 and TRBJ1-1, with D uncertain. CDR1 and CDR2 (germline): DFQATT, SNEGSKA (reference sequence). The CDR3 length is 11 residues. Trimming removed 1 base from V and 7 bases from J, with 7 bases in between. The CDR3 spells CSARAGFEAFF. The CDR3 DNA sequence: TGCAGTGCTAGAGCGGGGTTTGAAGCTTTCTTT.

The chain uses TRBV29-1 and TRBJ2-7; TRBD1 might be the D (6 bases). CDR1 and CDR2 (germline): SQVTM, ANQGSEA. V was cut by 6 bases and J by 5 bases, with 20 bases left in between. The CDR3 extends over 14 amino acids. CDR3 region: CSVTSGVLLDEQYF. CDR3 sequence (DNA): TGCAGCGTGACCTCAGGGGTCCTTCTAGACGAGCAGTACTTC.

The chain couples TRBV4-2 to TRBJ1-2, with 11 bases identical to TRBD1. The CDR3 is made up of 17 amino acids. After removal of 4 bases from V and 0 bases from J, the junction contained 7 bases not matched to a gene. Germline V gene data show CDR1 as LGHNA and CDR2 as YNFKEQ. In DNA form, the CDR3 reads TGTGCCAGCAGCCCTCGGACAGGGGGCGCATCTAACTATGGCTACACCTTC. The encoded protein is CASSPRTGGASNYGYTF.

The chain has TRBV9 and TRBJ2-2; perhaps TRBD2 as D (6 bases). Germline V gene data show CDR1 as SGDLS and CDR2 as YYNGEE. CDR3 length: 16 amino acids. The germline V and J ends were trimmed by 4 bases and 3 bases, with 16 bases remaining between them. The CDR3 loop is CASSMTGGSDTGELFF. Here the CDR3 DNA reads TGTGCCAGCAGCATGACTGGGGGGTCGGACACCGGGGAGCTGTTTTTT.

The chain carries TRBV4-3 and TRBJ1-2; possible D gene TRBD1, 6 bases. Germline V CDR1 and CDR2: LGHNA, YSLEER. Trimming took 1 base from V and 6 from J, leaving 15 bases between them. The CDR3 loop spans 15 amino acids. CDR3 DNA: TGCGCCAGCAGCCAAGGGTACAGGGAATCCAATGGCTACACCTTC. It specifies CASSQGYRESNGYTF.

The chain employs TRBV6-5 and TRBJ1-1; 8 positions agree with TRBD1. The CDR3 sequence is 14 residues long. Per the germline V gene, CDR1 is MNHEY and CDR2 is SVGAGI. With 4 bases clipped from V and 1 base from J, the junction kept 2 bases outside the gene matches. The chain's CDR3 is CASSWDRKNTEAFF. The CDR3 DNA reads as TGTGCCAGCAGTTGGGACAGGAAGAACACTGAAGCTTTCTTT.

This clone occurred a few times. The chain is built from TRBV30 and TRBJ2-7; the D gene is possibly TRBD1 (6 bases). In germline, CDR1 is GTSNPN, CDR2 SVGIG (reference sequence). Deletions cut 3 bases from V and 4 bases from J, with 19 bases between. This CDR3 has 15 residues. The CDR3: CAWRGGRTALYEQYF. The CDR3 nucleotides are TGTGCCTGGAGGGGCGGTCGGACAGCCCTTTACGAGCAGTACTTC.

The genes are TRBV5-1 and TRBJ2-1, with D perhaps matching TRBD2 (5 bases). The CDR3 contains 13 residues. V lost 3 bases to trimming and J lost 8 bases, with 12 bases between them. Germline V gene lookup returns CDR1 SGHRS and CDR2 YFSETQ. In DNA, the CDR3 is TGCGCCAGCAGCTCCCCTCCCGGGGATGAGCAGTTCTTC. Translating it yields CASSSPPGDEQFF. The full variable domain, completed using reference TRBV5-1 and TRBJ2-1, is KAGVTQTPRYLIKTRGQQVTLSCSPISGHRSVSWYQQTPGQGLQFLFEYFSETQRNKGNFPGRFSGRQFSNSRSEMNVSTLELGDSALYLCASSSPPGDEQFFGPGTRLTVL.

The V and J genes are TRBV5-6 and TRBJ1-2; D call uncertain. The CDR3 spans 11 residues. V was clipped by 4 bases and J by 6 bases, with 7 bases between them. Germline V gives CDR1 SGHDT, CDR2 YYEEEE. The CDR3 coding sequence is TGTGCCAGCAGCCGAAGAGATGGCTACACCTTC. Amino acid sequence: CASSRRDGYTF. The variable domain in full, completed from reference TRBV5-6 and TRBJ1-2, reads DAGVTQSPTHLIKTRGQQVTLRCSPKSGHDTVSWYQQALGQGPQFIFQYYEEEERQRGNFPDRFSGHQFPNYSSELNVNALLLGDSALYLCASSRRDGYTFGSGTRLTVV.

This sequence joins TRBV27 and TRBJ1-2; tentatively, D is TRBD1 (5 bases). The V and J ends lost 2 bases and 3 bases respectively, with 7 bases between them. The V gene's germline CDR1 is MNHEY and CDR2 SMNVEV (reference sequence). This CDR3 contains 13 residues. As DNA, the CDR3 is TGTGCCAGCAGTTTAGGGACTGACTATGGCTACACCTTC. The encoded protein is CASSLGTDYGYTF.

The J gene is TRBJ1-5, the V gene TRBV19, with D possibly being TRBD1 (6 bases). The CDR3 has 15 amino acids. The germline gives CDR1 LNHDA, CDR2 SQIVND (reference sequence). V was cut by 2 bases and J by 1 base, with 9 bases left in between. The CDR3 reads CASSIYRASNQPQHF. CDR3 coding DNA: TGTGCCAGTAGTATATACAGGGCAAGCAATCAGCCCCAGCATTTT.

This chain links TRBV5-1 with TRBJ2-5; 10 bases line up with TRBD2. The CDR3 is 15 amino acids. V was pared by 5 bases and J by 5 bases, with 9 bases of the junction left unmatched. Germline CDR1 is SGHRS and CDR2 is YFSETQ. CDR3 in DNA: TGCGCCAGCAGTCTAGCGGGAGATTTGGCGGAGACCCAGTACTTC. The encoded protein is CASSLAGDLAETQYF.